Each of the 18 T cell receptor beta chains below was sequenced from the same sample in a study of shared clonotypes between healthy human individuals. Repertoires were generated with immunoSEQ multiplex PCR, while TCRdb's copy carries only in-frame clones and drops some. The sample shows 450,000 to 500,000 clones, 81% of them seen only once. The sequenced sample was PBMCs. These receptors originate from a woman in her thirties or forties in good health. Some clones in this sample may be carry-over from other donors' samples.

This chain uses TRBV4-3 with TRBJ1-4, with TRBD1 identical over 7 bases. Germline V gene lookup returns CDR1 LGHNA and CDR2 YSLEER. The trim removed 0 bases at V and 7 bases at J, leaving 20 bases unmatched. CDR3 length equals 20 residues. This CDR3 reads CASSQDQLVAGGVGGEKLFF. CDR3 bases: TGCGCCAGCAGCCAAGATCAGTTGGTGGCAGGGGGGGTAGGTGGTGAAAAACTGTTTTTT.

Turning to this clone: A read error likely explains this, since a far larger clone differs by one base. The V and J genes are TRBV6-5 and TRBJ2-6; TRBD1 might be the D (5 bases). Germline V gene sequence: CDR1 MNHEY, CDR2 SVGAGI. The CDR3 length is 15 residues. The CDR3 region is CASSPEISGANFLTF. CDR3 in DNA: TGTGCCAGCAGTCCCGAAATCTCTGGGGCCAACTTCCTGACTTTC.

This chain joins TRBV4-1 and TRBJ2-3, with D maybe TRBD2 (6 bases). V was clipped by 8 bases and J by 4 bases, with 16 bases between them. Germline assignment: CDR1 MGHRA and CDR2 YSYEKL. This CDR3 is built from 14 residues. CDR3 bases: TGCGCCAGCCGAGCGGGTGCTACGGCAGATACGCAGTATTTT. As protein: CASRAGATADTQYF.

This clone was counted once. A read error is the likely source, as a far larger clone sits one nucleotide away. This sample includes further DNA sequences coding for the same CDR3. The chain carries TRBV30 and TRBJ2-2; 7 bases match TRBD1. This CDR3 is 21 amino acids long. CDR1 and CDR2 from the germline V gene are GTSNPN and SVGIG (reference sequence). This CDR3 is CAWSVFPGQLITEANTGELFF. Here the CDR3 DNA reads TGTGCCTGGAGTGTATTTCCGGGACAGCTGATAACGGAAGCGAACACAGGGGAGCTGTTTTTT.

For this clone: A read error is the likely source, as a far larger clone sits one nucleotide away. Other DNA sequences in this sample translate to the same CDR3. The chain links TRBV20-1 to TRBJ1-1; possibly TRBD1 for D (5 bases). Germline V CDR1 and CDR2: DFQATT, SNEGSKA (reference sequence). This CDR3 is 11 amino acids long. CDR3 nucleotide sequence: TGCAGTGCTCAGAGGGGTAACGAAGCTTTCTTC. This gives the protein CSAQRGNEAFF.

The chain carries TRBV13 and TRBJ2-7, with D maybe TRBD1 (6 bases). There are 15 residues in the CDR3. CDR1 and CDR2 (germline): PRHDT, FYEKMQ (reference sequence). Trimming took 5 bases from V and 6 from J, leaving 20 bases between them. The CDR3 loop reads CASSINRVQWGEQYF. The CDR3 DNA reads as TGTGCCAGCAGCATCAACAGGGTTCAGTGGGGCGAGCAGTACTTC. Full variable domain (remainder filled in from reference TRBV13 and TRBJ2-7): AAGVIQSPRHLIKEKRETATLKCYPIPRHDTVYWYQQGPGQDPQFLISFYEKMQSDKGSIPDRFSAQQFSDYHSELNMSSLELGDSALYFCASSINRVQWGEQYFGPGTRLTVT.

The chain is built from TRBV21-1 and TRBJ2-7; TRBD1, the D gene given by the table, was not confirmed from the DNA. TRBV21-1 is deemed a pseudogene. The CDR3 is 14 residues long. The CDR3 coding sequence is TGTGCCAGCAGCCTTTGGGGACAGGACTACGAGCAGTACTTC. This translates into CASSLWGQDYEQYF.

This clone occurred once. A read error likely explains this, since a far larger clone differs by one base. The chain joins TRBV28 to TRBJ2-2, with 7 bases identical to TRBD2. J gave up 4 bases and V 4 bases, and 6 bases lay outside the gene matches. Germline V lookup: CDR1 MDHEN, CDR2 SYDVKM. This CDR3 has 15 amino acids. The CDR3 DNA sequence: TGTGCCAGCAGTTCTACTAGCGACAGCACCGGGGAGCTGTTTTTT. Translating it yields CASSSTSDSTGELFF.

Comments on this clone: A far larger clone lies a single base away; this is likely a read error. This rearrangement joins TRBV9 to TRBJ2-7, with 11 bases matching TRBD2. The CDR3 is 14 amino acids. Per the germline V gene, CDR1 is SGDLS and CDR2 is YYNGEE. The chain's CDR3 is CAGSTGTSGAEQYF. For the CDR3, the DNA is TGTGCCGGCAGCACAGGGACTAGCGGAGCCGAGCAGTACTTC.

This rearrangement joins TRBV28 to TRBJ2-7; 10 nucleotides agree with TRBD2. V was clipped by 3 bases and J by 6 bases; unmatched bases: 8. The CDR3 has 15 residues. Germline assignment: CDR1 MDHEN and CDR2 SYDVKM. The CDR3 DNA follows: TGTGCCAGCAGTTTCGGGCTAGCGGGAGTTACCGAGCAGTACTTC. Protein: CASSFGLAGVTEQYF.

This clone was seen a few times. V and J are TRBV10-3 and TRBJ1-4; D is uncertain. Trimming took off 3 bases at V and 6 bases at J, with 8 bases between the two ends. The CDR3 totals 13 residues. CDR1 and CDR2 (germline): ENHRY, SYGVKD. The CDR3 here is CAISDPKDEKLFF. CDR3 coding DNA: TGTGCCATCAGTGATCCAAAGGATGAAAAACTGTTTTTT.

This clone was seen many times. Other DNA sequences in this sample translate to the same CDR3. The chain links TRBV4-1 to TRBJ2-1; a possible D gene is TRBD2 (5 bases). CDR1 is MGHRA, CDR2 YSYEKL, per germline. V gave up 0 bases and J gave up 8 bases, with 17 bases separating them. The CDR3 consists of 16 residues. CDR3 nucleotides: TGCGCCAGCAGCCAAGATTTCCCTTTGAGGGTTCATGAGCAGTTCTTC. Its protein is CASSQDFPLRVHEQFF.

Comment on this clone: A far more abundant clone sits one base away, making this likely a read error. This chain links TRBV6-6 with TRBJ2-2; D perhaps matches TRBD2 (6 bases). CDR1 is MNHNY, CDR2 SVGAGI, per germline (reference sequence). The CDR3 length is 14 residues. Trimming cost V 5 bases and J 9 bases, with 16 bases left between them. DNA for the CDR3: TGTGCCAGCAGTGGGGTAGCGGAAACCAGGGAGCTGTTTTTT. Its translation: CASSGVAETRELFF.

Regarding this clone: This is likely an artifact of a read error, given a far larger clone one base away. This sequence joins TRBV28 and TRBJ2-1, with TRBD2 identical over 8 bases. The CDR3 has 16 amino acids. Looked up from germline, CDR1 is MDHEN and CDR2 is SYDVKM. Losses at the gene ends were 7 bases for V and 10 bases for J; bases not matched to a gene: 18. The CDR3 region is CASNDPVLAALTEQFF. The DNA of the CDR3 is TGTGCCAGCAATGACCCGGTACTAGCGGCTCTTACGGAGCAGTTCTTC.

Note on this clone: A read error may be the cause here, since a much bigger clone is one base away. The CDR3 bases are TGTACCAGCAGCCGACGGCCGCTTTTGGAGACCCAGTACTTC. It translates to CTSSRRPLLETQYF. This chain uses TRBV6-5 with TRBJ2-5; D gene unclear. The V gene's germline CDR1 is MNHEY and CDR2 SVGAGI. This CDR3 has 14 residues.

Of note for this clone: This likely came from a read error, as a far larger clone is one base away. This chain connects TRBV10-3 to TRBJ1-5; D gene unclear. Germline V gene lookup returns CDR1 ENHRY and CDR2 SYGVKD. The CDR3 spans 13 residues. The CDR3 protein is CAISDQENQPQRF. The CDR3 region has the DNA TGTGCCATCAGTGATCAGGAGAATCAGCCCCAGCGTTTT.

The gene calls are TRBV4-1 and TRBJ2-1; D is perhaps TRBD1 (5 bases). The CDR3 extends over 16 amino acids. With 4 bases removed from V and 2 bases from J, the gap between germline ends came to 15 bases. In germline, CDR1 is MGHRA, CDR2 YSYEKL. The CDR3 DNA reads TGCGCCAGCAGCCGTAAGCCGACAGCAACCTACAATGAGCAGTTCTTC. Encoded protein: CASSRKPTATYNEQFF.

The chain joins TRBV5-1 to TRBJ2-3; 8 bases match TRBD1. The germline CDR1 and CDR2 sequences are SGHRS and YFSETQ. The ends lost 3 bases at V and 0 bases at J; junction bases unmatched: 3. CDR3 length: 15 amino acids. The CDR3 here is CASSWTGRSTDTQYF. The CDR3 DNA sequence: TGCGCCAGCAGCTGGACAGGGCGGAGCACAGATACGCAGTATTTT. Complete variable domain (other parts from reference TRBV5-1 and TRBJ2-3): KAGVTQTPRYLIKTRGQQVTLSCSPISGHRSVSWYQQTPGQGLQFLFEYFSETQRNKGNFPGRFSGRQFSNSRSEMNVSTLELGDSALYLCASSWTGRSTDTQYFGPGTRLTVL.